These 30 T cell receptor beta chains originate from one sample sequenced in a study of T cell responses to AZD1222 COVID-19 vaccine. Assay: immunoSEQ multiplex PCR; the TCRdb copy retains only in-frame clones and omits some. The sample has under 110,000 clones, approximately 87% seen once. Here the sequenced sample was peripheral blood, taken 28 days after the second AZD1222 dose. These receptors were taken from an adult who received the AZD1222 COVID-19 vaccine.

The chain uses TRBV4-1 and TRBJ2-3; TRBD2 matches 12 bases. Germline CDR1 MGHRA, CDR2 YSYEKL. The CDR3 is 18 residues long. Germline trimming cut 3 bases from V and 2 bases from J; bases unmatched to any gene: 9. The CDR3 DNA follows: TGCGCCAGCAGCCAGTCGACTAGCGGGGGCCGGGACACAGATACGCAGTATTTT. This sequence encodes CASSQSTSGGRDTDTQYF.

The rearrangement uses TRBV7-8 and TRBJ2-7; D call uncertain. Looked up from germline, CDR1 is SGHVS and CDR2 is FQNEAQ. The CDR3 is 13 residues long. Trimming took off 5 bases at V and 2 bases at J, with 10 bases between the two ends. The CDR3 DNA sequence: TGTGCCAGCAGCCCAAGCGAGACCTACGAGCAGTACTTC. It yields the protein CASSPSETYEQYF.

V gene TRBV15 combines with J gene TRBJ1-5; D is perhaps TRBD1 (5 bases). CDR1 is LNHNV and CDR2 is YYDKDF in the germline V gene (reference sequence). V was pared by 4 bases and J by 0 bases, with 13 bases between. The CDR3 totals 16 residues. CDR3 in amino acids: CATSNLGGTSNQPQHF. The DNA for the CDR3 is TGTGCCACCAGCAATCTCGGGGGGACTAGCAATCAGCCCCAGCATTTT. The entire variable domain, with the rest obtained from reference TRBV15 and TRBJ1-5, is as follows: DAMVIQNPRYQVTQFGKPVTLSCSQTLNHNVMYWYQQKSSQAPKLLFHYYDKDFNNEADTPDNFQSRRPNTSFCFLDIRSPGLGDTAMYLCATSNLGGTSNQPQHFGDGTRLSIL.

This chain connects TRBV4-1 to TRBJ1-5; D remains ambiguous. CDR3 length: 14 amino acids. Germline V gene sequence: CDR1 MGHRA, CDR2 YSYEKL. V was shortened by 1 base and J by 5 bases, with 9 bases between the two germline ends. In DNA, the CDR3 is TGCGCCAGCAGCCAAGGATCGTGGGATCAGCCCCAGCATTTT. It is translated as CASSQGSWDQPQHF.

The chain carries TRBV19 and TRBJ1-3; possible D gene TRBD1, 5 bases. The germline gives CDR1 LNHDA, CDR2 SQIVND (reference sequence). The CDR3 is 15 residues long. V lost 9 bases, J lost 0 bases, and 15 bases lay in between. In DNA, the CDR3 is TGTGCCAGCCTGAGGGGCCAGAGCTCTGGAAACACCATATATTTT. Amino acid sequence: CASLRGQSSGNTIYF.

V is TRBV28 and J is TRBJ1-2, with 9 bases aligning to TRBD1. Losses at the gene ends were 2 bases for V and 7 bases for J; bases not matched to a gene: 11. The germline CDR1 and CDR2 sequences are MDHEN and SYDVKM. This CDR3 spans 16 amino acids. CDR3 in amino acids: CASSLAPTGGAGGYTF. CDR3 DNA sequence: TGTGCCAGCAGTTTAGCCCCCACAGGGGGCGCCGGTGGCTACACCTTC.

The genes are TRBV27 and TRBJ1-1, with TRBD1 matching 7 bases. The CDR3 consists of 16 residues. V was pared by 6 bases and J by 2 bases, with 12 bases of the junction left unmatched. Germline assignment: CDR1 MNHEY and CDR2 SMNVEV (reference sequence). The CDR3: CASRGTYRGFNTEAFF. The DNA for the CDR3 is TGTGCCAGCAGGGGGACCTACAGGGGTTTTAACACTGAAGCTTTCTTT.

This sequence joins TRBV9 and TRBJ2-5, with unresolved D. The CDR3 consists of 13 residues. Germline V gene data show CDR1 as SGDLS and CDR2 as YYNGEE. The V end lost 0 bases, the J end lost 2 bases, and 5 bases lay between the germline ends. The CDR3 sequence is CASSVGRQETQYF. The DNA of the CDR3 is TGTGCCAGCAGCGTAGGCAGACAAGAGACCCAGTACTTC.

This clone was recorded once. V gene TRBV3-1 (or the pseudogene TRBV3-2) combines with J gene TRBJ2-5; no clear D gene. The germline V gene encodes CDR1 LGHDT and CDR2 YNNKEL (reference sequence). The ends were cut back, 4 bases at V and 4 bases at J, with 13 bases in the middle. CDR3 length: 14 amino acids. The CDR3 coding sequence is TGTGCCAGCAGCCCAACTGCTGGGCTAGAGACCCAGTACTTC. Protein sequence: CASSPTAGLETQYF.

The genes are TRBV21-1 and TRBJ1-5; no check of the table's D call, TRBD1, against the DNA was made. TRBV21-1 is termed a pseudogene. The CDR3 runs to 16 residues. CDR3 loop: CASSKARTALSQPQHF. The CDR3 nucleotides are TGTGCCAGCAGCAAAGCCAGGACAGCCTTGAGTCAGCCCCAGCATTTT.

This clone occurred once. The chain couples TRBV19 to TRBJ2-7; 10 bases are shared with TRBD1. The V segment lost 2 bases and the J segment 5 bases; nucleotides outside the gene matches: 3. The CDR3 is 14 amino acids. Germline values: CDR1 LNHDA, CDR2 SQIVND (reference sequence). CDR3 coding DNA: TGTGCCAGTAGTATACGGGACAGGGGCGACGAGCAGTACTTC. This sequence encodes CASSIRDRGDEQYF.

A note on this clone: Other DNA sequences of this sample code for an identical CDR3. The CDR3 protein is CASSVGGTNEKLFF. CDR3 coding DNA: TGTGCCAGCAGCGTAGGGGGAACTAATGAAAAACTGTTTTTT. The gene calls are TRBV9 and TRBJ1-4, with D unclear. V was pared by 0 bases and J by 1 base, with 4 bases between. CDR3 size: 14 residues. Germline V gives CDR1 SGDLS, CDR2 YYNGEE. The whole variable domain, filled in from reference TRBV9 and TRBJ1-4, reads DSGVTQTPKHLITATGQRVTLRCSPRSGDLSVYWYQQSLDQGLQFLIQYYNGEERAKGNILERFSAQQFPDLHSELNLSSLELGDSALYFCASSVGGTNEKLFFGSGTQLSVL.

The chain uses TRBV10-1 and TRBJ1-2; D ambiguous. Trimming removed 3 bases at V and 1 base at J, with 6 bases between. This CDR3 contains 13 residues. The V gene's germline CDR1 is WNHNN and CDR2 SYGVQD (reference sequence). In DNA form, the CDR3 reads TGCGCCAGCAGTGACGGGCTTAACTATGGCTACACCTTC. It translates to CASSDGLNYGYTF.

The rearrangement joins TRBV3-1 (or the pseudogene TRBV3-2) to TRBJ2-1, with TRBD1 matching over 9 bases. V shed 4 bases, J shed 5 bases, and the junction held 0 bases outside the gene matches. Germline V gene sequence: CDR1 LGHDT, CDR2 YNNKEL (reference sequence). CDR3 length: 13 amino acids. CDR3 bases: TGTGCCAGCAGCCGGGACAGGGACAATGAGCAGTTCTTC. It specifies CASSRDRDNEQFF.

The chain couples TRBV12-5 to TRBJ2-7; 8 nucleotides line up with TRBD1. The germline V gene encodes CDR1 LGHNT and CDR2 FRNRAP. With 6 bases clipped from V and 5 bases from J, the junction kept 9 bases outside the gene matches. The CDR3 spans 14 residues. CDR3 nucleotide sequence: TGTGCTAGTGGCCAGGGGGCCCCATCACACGAGCAGTACTTC. This gives the protein CASGQGAPSHEQYF.

V and J are TRBV7-2 and TRBJ2-7; D perhaps matches TRBD2 (6 bases). CDR3 size: 16 residues. Looked up from germline, CDR1 is SGHTA and CDR2 is FQGNSA. V dropped 0 bases and J dropped 2 bases, with 14 bases sitting between them. CDR3 region: CASSLAFWTTTYEQYF. The CDR3 bases are TGTGCCAGCAGCTTAGCTTTTTGGACTACGACCTACGAGCAGTACTTC.

This chain links TRBV18 with TRBJ1-3; D ambiguous. This CDR3 contains 11 residues. V lost 6 bases, J lost 2 bases, and 2 bases lay in between. The germline CDR1 and CDR2 sequences are KGHSH and LQKENI. Here the CDR3 reads CASSPGNTIYF. The CDR3 region has the DNA TGTGCCAGCTCCCCTGGAAACACCATATATTTT.

The sample holds a few counts of this clone. J is TRBJ2-7 and V is TRBV5-1; 7 positions match TRBD1. Germline V gives CDR1 SGHRS, CDR2 YFSETQ. The CDR3 is 14 amino acids. V lost 4 bases and J lost 3; bases outside the gene matches: 7. The CDR3 loop is CASSPGTVNYEQYF. The CDR3 region has the DNA TGCGCCAGCAGCCCCGGGACAGTGAACTACGAGCAGTACTTC. Looking up the rest from reference TRBV5-1 and TRBJ2-7 gives the full variable domain: KAGVTQTPRYLIKTRGQQVTLSCSPISGHRSVSWYQQTPGQGLQFLFEYFSETQRNKGNFPGRFSGRQFSNSRSEMNVSTLELGDSALYLCASSPGTVNYEQYFGPGTRLTVT.

This clone was counted a few times. The V call is TRBV18, the J call TRBJ1-1; D remains unclear. Trimming took 1 base from V and 1 from J, leaving 1 base between them. This CDR3 has 12 amino acids. Germline values: CDR1 KGHSH, CDR2 LQKENI. The CDR3 coding sequence is TGTGCCAGCTCACCACGGAACACTGAAGCTTTCTTT. Translated: CASSPRNTEAFF. Full variable domain (missing parts from reference TRBV18 and TRBJ1-1): NAGVMQNPRHLVRRRGQEARLRCSPMKGHSHVYWYRQLPEEGLKFMVYLQKENIIDESGMPKERFSAEFPKEGPSILRIQQVVRGDSAAYFCASSPRNTEAFFGQGTRLTVV.

The chain employs TRBV6-5 and TRBJ2-7; 10 positions agree with TRBD1. Trimming cost V 6 bases and J 5 bases; bases outside gene matches: 4. CDR1 is MNHEY and CDR2 is SVGAGI in the germline V gene. The CDR3 is 13 residues long. The chain's CDR3 is CASSGQGGDEQYF. The CDR3, as DNA: TGTGCCAGCAGCGGACAGGGGGGGGACGAGCAGTACTTC.

The chain uses TRBV5-1 and TRBJ2-6; 8 nucleotides match TRBD1. The CDR3 extends over 21 amino acids. The V gene end was trimmed by 3 bases and the J gene end by 1 base; junction bases not matched to a gene: 18. Germline CDR1 is SGHRS and CDR2 is YFSETQ. The CDR3 spells CASSWPDRGFFKTSGANVLTF. As DNA, the CDR3 is TGCGCCAGCAGCTGGCCCGACAGGGGATTCTTTAAAACTTCTGGGGCCAACGTCCTGACTTTC.

The chain is built from TRBV18 and TRBJ2-3; D not certain. The CDR3 sequence is 13 residues long. The germline gives CDR1 KGHSH, CDR2 LQKENI. Trimming stripped 3 bases from V and 4 bases from J, with 8 bases between. CDR3 coding DNA: TGTGCCAGCTCACCTATAGCCGCAGATACGCAGTATTTT. It encodes CASSPIAADTQYF.

This chain connects TRBV21-1 to TRBJ2-7; TRBD2 is taken as the D call from the table, unchecked against the DNA. TRBV21-1 constitutes a pseudogene. This CDR3 has 13 amino acids. The CDR3 region has the DNA TGTGCCAACCTGGGGAGTAGCTCCTACGAGCAGTACTTC. Translated, it gives CANLGSSSYEQYF.

The chain links TRBV5-8 to TRBJ1-3, with a possible D match to TRBD1 (6 bases). The CDR3 has 14 residues. Germline V gene sequence: CDR1 SGHTS, CDR2 YDEGEE. Trimming removed 1 base at V and 9 bases at J, with 14 bases between. The CDR3 protein is CASSLRWAGATIYF. The CDR3 bases are TGTGCCAGCAGCTTGAGGTGGGCAGGGGCCACCATATATTTT.

The chain recombines TRBV10-1 with TRBJ1-2; TRBD1 is a possible D gene (6 bases). V was shortened by 6 bases and J by 8 bases, with 16 bases between the two germline ends. Germline V gene sequence: CDR1 WNHNN, CDR2 SYGVQD (reference sequence). The CDR3 consists of 13 residues. CDR3 sequence: CASSDSGGGGYTF. The CDR3 nucleotides read TGCGCCAGCAGCGATAGCGGGGGCGGCGGCTACACCTTC.

This clone showed up just once. The chain carries TRBV14 and TRBJ2-7, with D possibly matching TRBD2 (6 bases). Germline loops: CDR1 SGHDN, CDR2 FVKESK. The CDR3 covers 13 residues. Trimming stripped 4 bases from V and 3 bases from J, with 10 bases between. The CDR3 region is CASSLGLYYEQYF. The CDR3 DNA reads TGTGCCAGCAGCCTCGGACTATACTACGAGCAGTACTTC.

The chain recombines TRBV4-2 with TRBJ1-2; D may be TRBD1 (6 bases). CDR1 LGHNA and CDR2 YNFKEQ come from the germline V gene. The CDR3 length is 15 residues. V lost 2 bases and J 5 bases, leaving 15 bases between the germline ends. The CDR3 coding sequence is TGTGCCAGCAGCCAAACGGACAGCCCGCCTTATGGCTACACCTTC. Its translation: CASSQTDSPPYGYTF.

V gene TRBV15 combines with J gene TRBJ2-7, with 10 positions matching TRBD1. The CDR3 is 15 amino acids. Germline CDR1 and CDR2: LNHNV and YYDKDF (reference sequence). J was trimmed by 5 bases and V by 5 bases; bases with no gene match: 9. In DNA, the CDR3 is TGTGCCACCAGCGGCGGACAGGGGGGAAAGGACGAGCAGTACTTC. Protein product: CATSGGQGGKDEQYF.

This rearrangement joins TRBV18 to TRBJ1-3; perhaps TRBD1 as D (5 bases). V lost 3 bases to trimming and J lost 2 bases, with 14 bases between them. The CDR3 is 16 amino acids. Germline V gene lookup returns CDR1 KGHSH and CDR2 LQKENI. The CDR3 bases are TGTGCCAGCTCACCCGGCTTGGGGCGCGCTGGAAACACCATATATTTT. Encoded protein: CASSPGLGRAGNTIYF.

CDR3 coding DNA: TGTGCCAGCAGCTTTAGACGAGGGGATGGCGAGCAGTACTTC. Residues: CASSFRRGDGEQYF. The rearrangement links TRBV28 to TRBJ2-7, with D tentatively TRBD1 or TRBD2 (5 bases each). The germline V gene encodes CDR1 MDHEN and CDR2 SYDVKM. Deletions cut 6 bases from V and 6 bases from J, with 18 bases between. The CDR3 is 14 amino acids.